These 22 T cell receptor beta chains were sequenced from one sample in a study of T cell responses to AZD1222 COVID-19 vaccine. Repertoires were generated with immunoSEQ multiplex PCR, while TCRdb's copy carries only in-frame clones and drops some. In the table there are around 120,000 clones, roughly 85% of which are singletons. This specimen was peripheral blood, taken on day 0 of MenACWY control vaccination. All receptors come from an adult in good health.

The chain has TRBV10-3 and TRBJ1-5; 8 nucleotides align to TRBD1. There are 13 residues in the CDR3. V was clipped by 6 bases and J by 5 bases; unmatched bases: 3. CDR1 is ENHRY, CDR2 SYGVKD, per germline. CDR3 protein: CAISGTGDQPQHF. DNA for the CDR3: TGTGCCATCAGCGGGACAGGTGATCAGCCCCAGCATTTT.

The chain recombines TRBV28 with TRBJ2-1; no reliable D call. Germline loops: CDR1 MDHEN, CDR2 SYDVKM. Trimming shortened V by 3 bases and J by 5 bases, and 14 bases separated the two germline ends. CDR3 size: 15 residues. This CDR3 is CASSFSQVWNNEQFF. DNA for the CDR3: TGTGCCAGCAGTTTCAGCCAAGTTTGGAACAATGAGCAGTTCTTC.

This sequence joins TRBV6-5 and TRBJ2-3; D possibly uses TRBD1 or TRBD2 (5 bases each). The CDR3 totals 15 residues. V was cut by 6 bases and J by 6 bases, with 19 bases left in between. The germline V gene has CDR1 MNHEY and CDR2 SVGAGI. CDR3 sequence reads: CASRGDLPRADTQYF. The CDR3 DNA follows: TGTGCCAGCAGAGGGGACCTCCCTCGGGCCGATACGCAGTATTTT.

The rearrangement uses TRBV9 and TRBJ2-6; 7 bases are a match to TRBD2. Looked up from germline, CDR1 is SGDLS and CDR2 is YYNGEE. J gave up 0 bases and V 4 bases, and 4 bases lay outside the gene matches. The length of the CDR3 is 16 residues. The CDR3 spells CASSPGGSSGANVLTF. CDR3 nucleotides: TGTGCCAGCAGCCCGGGGGGAAGCTCTGGGGCCAACGTCCTGACTTTC.

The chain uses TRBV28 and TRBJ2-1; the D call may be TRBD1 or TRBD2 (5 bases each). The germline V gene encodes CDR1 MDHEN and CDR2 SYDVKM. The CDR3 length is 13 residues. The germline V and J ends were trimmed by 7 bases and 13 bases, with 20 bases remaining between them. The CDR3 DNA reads TGTGCCAGCACCTGGGGGAGTACCCTACAACAGTTCTTC. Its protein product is CASTWGSTLQQFF.

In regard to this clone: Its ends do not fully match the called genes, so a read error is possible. The CDR3 DNA follows: TGCGCGGCCCGTAGGACTAGCGGGGTAACCTACGAGCAGTACTTC. Residues: CAARRTSGVTYEQYF. The rearrangement joins TRBV27 to TRBJ2-7, with 12 positions matching TRBD2. Germline V gene lookup returns CDR1 MNHEY and CDR2 SMNVEV (reference sequence). This CDR3 spans 15 amino acids.

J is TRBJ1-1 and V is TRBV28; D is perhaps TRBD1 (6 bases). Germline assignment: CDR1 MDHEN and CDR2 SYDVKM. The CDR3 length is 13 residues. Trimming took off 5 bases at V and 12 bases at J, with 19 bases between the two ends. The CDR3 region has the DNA TGTGCCAGCAGTCCTCGGACAGCCCAGGTAACTTTCTTT. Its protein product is CASSPRTAQVTFF.

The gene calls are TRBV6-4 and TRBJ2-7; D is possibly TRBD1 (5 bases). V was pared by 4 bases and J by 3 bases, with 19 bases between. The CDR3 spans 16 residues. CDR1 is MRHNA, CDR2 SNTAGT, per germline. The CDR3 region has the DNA TGTGCCAGCAGTGGCCGAGACAGCCTAGGAATCTACGAGCAGTACTTC. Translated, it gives CASSGRDSLGIYEQYF.

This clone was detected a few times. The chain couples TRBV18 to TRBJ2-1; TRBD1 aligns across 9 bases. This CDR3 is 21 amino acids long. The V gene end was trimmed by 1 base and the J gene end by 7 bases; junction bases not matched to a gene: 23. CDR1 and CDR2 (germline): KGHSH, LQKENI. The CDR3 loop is CASSPQTGTGIITSRYNEQFF. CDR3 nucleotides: TGTGCCAGCTCACCACAGACCGGGACAGGGATAATAACTAGCCGATATAATGAGCAGTTCTTC. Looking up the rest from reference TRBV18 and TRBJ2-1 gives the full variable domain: NAGVMQNPRHLVRRRGQEARLRCSPMKGHSHVYWYRQLPEEGLKFMVYLQKENIIDESGMPKERFSAEFPKEGPSILRIQQVVRGDSAAYFCASSPQTGTGIITSRYNEQFFGPGTRLTVL.

CDR3 sequence (DNA): TGTGCCAGCAGCCGACAGGATCGGAATTCACCCCTCCACTTT. Translated, it gives CASSRQDRNSPLHF. The chain links TRBV2 to TRBJ1-6; possible D gene TRBD1, 6 bases. Per the germline V gene, CDR1 is SNHLY and CDR2 is FYNNEI. The V end lost 6 bases, the J end lost 7 bases, and 13 bases lay between the germline ends. The CDR3 runs to 14 residues.

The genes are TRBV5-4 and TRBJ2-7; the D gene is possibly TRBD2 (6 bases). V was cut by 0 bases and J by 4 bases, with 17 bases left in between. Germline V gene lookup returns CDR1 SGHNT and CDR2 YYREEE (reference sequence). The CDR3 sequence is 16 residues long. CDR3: CASSLASGGALYEQYF. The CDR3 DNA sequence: TGTGCCAGCAGCTTGGCCTCCGGCGGGGCCCTTTACGAGCAGTACTTC.

CDR3 region: CSASHRAQSPEKLFF. The CDR3 region has the DNA TGCAGTGCCAGTCACAGGGCCCAAAGTCCTGAAAAACTGTTTTTT. The genes are TRBV20-1 and TRBJ1-4, with TRBD1 as a possible D gene (6 bases). The germline CDR1 and CDR2 sequences are DFQATT and SNEGSKA (reference sequence). V was clipped by 6 bases and J by 7 bases, with 21 bases between them. The CDR3 is made up of 15 amino acids.

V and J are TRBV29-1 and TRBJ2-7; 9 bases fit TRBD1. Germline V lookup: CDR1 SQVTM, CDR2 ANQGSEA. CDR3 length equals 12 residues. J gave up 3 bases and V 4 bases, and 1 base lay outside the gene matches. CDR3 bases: TGCAGCGTTGCGGGACAGGGCTACGAGCAGTACTTC. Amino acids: CSVAGQGYEQYF.

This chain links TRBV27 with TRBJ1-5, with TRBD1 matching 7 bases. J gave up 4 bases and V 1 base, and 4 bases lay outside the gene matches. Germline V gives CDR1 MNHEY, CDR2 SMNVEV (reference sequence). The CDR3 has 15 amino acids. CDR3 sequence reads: CASSLFGQVNQPQHF. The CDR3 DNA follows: TGTGCCAGCAGTTTATTCGGACAGGTTAATCAGCCCCAGCATTTT.

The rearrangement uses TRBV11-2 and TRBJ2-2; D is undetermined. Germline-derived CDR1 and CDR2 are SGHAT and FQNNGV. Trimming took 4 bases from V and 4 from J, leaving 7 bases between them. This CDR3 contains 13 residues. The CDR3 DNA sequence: TGTGCCAGCAGCTCATTATTCACCGGGGAGCTGTTTTTT. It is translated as CASSSLFTGELFF.

The DNA of the CDR3 is TGTGCCAGCAGCTTGGACTATAGCACAGATACGCAGTATTTT. It translates to CASSLDYSTDTQYF. The V call is TRBV7-2, the J call TRBJ2-3; possibly TRBD2 for D (6 bases). The CDR3 has 14 residues. Between the trimmed V and J ends, which lost 3 bases and 0 bases, there was a span of 7 bases. CDR1 SGHTA and CDR2 FQGNSA come from the germline V gene. Looking up the rest from reference TRBV7-2 and TRBJ2-3 gives the full variable domain: GAGVSQSPSNKVTEKGKDVELRCDPISGHTALYWYRQSLGQGLEFLIYFQGNSAPDKSGLPSDRFSAERTGGSVSTLTIQRTQQEDSAVYLCASSLDYSTDTQYFGPGTRLTVL.

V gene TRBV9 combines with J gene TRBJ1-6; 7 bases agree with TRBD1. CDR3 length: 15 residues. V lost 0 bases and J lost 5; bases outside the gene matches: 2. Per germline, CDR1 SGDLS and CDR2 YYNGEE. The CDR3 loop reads CASSVAGGNNSPLHF. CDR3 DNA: TGTGCCAGCAGCGTAGCAGGGGGGAATAATTCACCCCTCCACTTT.

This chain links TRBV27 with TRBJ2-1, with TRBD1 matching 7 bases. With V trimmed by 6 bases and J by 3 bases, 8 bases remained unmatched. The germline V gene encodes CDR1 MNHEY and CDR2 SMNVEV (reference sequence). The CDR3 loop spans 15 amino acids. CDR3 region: CASRKDRWSYNEQFF. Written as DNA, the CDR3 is TGTGCCAGCAGGAAGGACAGGTGGAGCTACAATGAGCAGTTCTTC.

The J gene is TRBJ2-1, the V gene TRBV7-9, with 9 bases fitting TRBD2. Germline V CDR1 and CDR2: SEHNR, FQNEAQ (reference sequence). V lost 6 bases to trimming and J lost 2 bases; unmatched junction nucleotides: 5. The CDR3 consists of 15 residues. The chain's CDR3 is CASRSTSGPYNEQFF. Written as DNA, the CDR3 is TGTGCCAGCAGATCTACTAGCGGGCCCTACAATGAGCAGTTCTTC.

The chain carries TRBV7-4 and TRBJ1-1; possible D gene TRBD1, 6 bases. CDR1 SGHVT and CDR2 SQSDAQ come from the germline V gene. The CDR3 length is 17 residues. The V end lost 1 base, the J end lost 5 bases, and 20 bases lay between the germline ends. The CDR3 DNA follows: TGTGCCAGCAGCTTAGGGGGGCGGGTCCCCCGAGGGACTGAAGCTTTCTTT. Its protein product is CASSLGGRVPRGTEAFF.

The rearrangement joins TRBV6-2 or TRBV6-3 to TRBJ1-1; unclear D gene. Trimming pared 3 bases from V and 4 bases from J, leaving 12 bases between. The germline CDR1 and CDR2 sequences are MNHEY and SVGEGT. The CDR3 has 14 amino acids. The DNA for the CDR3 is TGTGCCAGCAGTTATCTCTGGCAGTCCACTGAAGCTTTCTTT. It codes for CASSYLWQSTEAFF.

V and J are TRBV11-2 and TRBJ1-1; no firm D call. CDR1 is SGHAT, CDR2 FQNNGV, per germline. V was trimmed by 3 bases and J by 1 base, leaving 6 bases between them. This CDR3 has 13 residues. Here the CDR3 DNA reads TGTGCCAGCAGCTTCTACGGGAACACTGAAGCTTTCTTT. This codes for CASSFYGNTEAFF.